This section outlines one T cell receptor (beta chain) sequence together with its context. Its target is unknown. The sample comes from a study of cytomegalovirus exposure and HLA in healthy donors. Regarding the study as a whole: It was only CMV serostatus that was available as immune exposure information. Later on, an analysis tied 15,000 or so TCR beta sequences to HLA alleles at 0.05 false discovery rate. Reports indicated that the classifier achieved high specificity and sensitivity in diagnosing cytomegalovirus status. Within the data, a cluster of highly shared sequence variants was likely a sequencing artifact.

The PCR ran on 60 Vbeta and 13 Jbeta primers. Assay: immunoSEQ multiplex PCR; the TCRdb copy retains only in-frame clones and omits some. The table lists some 140,000 clones, less than 85% of them singletons, with approximately 8.2% in the top ten. Germline CDR1 is MNHEY and CDR2 is SVGAGI. The junction had 10 bases not matched to a gene; V was cut back by 4 bases and J by 7 bases. The CDR3 extends over 15 amino acids. The gene calls are TRBV6-5 and TRBJ2-1; 7 nucleotides line up with TRBD1. The sample was PBMCs. The clonotype comes from a woman aged 50 to 60 in good health and CMV-seropositive. This chain's CDR3 is CASSSIDRARNEQFF. In DNA, the CDR3 is TGTGCCAGCAGTTCCATAGACAGGGCCAGGAATGAGCAGTTCTTC.